This T cell receptor (beta chain) was recovered during a study of T cells in Graves' hyperthyroidism and ophthalmopathy. Template material for amplifying TCR beta CDR3 regions consisted of RNA transcripts. The TCR CDR3 first-round RT-PCR relied on the HTBI primer set. MiXCR, applied by TCRdb to the multiplex PCR reads, yields one record per CDR3 protein. Of some 300,000 distinct CDR3 sequences in the sample, around a fifth were seen once. The CDR3 is 15 amino acids. The ends were cut back, 0 bases at V and 5 bases at J, with 13 bases in the middle. Germline CDR1 and CDR2: MGHRA and YSYEKL. Extraction of PBMCs used 10 ml of fresh peripheral blood. This clonotype was counted between two and nine times.

Sequenced input: blood. The rearrangement joins TRBV4-1 to TRBJ1-1; no clear D. This clonotype was sampled from a man aged 45-60 years with Graves' ophthalmopathy. Here the CDR3 DNA reads TGCGCCAGCAGCCAAGATCGTATAAGTTGGACTGAAGCTTTCTTT. It encodes CASSQDRISWTEAFF.